Sequencing of this T cell receptor (beta chain) was carried out in a study of monozygotic twins with inflammatory bowel disease. Study-level findings and limits: IBD patients showed reduced TCRbeta diversity (inverse Simpson) versus healthy co-twins.

TCRdb reprocessed the 5' RACE reads, keeping one entry per CDR3 protein, no DNA. The sample totals some 200,000 distinct CDR3 sequences. Researchers isolated total RNA from whole blood without sorting T cells. Remarks on this clonotype: What it binds is not known.

There are 17 residues in the CDR3. Germline V gene data show CDR1 as LGHNA and CDR2 as YNFKEQ. Specimen: blood. This clonotype was obtained from a human donor with ulcerative colitis or Crohn's disease, or a healthy co-twin of an affected twin (not recorded which). This rearrangement joins TRBV4-2 to TRBJ2-1; TCRdb reports TRBD2, a call that lacks DNA to check it against. The CDR3 reads CASSQGFLAGGYNEQFF.